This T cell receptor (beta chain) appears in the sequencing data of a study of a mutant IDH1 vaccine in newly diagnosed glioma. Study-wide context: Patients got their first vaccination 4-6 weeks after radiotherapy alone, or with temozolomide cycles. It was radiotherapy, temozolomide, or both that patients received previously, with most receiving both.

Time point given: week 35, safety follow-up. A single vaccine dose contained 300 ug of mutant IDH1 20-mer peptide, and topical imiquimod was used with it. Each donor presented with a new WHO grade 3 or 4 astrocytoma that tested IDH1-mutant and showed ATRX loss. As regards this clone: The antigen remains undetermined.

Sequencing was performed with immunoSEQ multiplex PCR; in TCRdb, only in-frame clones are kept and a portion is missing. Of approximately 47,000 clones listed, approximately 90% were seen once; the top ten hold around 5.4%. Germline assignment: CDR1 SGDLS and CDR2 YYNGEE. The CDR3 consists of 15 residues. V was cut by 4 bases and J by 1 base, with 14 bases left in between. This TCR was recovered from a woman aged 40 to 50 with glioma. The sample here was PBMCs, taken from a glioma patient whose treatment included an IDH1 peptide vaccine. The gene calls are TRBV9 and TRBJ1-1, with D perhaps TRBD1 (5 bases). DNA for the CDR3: TGTGCCAGCAGCCCAACCCCCAGGGAGAACACTGAAGCTTTCTTT. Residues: CASSPTPRENTEAFF.